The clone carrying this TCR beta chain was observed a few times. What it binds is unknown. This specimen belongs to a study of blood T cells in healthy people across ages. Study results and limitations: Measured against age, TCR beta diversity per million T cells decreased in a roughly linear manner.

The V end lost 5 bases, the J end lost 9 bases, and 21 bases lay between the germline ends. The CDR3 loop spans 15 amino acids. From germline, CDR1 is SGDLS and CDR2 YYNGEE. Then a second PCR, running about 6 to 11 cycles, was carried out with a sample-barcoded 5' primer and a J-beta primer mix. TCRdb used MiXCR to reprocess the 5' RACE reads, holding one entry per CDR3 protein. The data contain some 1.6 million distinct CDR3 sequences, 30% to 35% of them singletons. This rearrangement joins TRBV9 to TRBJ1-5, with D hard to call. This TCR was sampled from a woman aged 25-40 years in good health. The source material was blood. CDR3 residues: CASRPEQYSSRPQHF. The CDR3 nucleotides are TGTGCCAGCAGACCTGAACAGTATTCTAGCCGGCCCCAGCATTTT.